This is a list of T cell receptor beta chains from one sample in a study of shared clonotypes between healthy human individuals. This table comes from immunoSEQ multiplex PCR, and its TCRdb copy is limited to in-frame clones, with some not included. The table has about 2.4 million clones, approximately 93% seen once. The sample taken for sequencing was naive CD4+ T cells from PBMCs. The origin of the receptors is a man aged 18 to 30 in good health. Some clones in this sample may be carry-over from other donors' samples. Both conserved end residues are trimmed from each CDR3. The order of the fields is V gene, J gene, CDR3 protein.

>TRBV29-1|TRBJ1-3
SAGQGQGNTIY
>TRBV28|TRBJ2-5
ASSYTHRGQETQY
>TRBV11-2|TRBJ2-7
ASSLGTQGYEQY
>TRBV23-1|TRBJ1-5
ASKKGETRRPQH
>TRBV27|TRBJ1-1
ASSPNRNGKVAEAF
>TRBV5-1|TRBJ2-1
ASSLSASLGDEQF
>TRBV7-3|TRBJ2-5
ASSSQGEATQY
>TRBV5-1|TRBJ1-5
ASSTDGGNQPQH
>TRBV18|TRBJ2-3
ASSPSRDTQY
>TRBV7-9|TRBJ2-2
ASSPFGASGRLAGELF
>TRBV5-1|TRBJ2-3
ASSLALAGVDTQY
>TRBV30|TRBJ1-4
AWSVSRTGSEKLF
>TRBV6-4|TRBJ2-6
ASSLETGAGANVLT
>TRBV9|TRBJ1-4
ASNRGLSNEKLF
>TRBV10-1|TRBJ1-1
ASSSQVFSWNTEAF
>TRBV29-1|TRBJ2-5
SVAPKYQETQY
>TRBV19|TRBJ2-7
ASTDRGGLYEQY
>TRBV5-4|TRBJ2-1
ASSLAPRLAGSLF
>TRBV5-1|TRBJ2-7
ASSWGQPPQHEQY
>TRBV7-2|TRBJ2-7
ASSLGRETYEQY
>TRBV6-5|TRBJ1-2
ASSYSGAGFTYGYT
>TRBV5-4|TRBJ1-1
ASSLAGMSQGLFSTEAF
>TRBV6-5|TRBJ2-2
ASGTGNTGELF
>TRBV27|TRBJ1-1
ASSPLWAGLTEAF
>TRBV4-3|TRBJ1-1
ASSQDRGHTEAF
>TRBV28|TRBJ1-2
ASSPNWDRKGRGYGYT
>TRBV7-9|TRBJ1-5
ASSLGATGQPQH